The clone carrying this TCR beta chain has more than one count but fewer than ten. TCRdb keeps only in-frame clones here, not all; method: immunoSEQ multiplex PCR. The table records about 220,000 clones, about 88% of them present only once. The source of the sample is a study of blood T cell repertoires in COVID-19. Germline V gene data show CDR1 as SGHTA and CDR2 as FQGNSA. V lost 1 base, J lost 0 bases, and 7 bases lay in between. This CDR3 is built from 15 residues. The clonotype comes from a woman in her twenties or thirties who had recovered from COVID-19. The specimen sequenced was PBMCs or T cells enriched from blood (not recorded which). The chain combines TRBV7-2 with TRBJ1-3; tentative D call: TRBD1 (5 bases). The CDR3 region is CASSLDRSSGNTIYF. For the CDR3, the DNA is TGTGCCAGCAGCTTAGACAGGTCCTCTGGAAACACCATATATTTT. Drawing the rest from reference TRBV7-2 and TRBJ1-3, the complete variable domain is GAGVSQSPSNKVTEKGKDVELRCDPISGHTALYWYRQSLGQGLEFLIYFQGNSAPDKSGLPSDRFSAERTGGSVSTLTIQRTQQEDSAVYLCASSLDRSSGNTIYFGEGSWLTVV.